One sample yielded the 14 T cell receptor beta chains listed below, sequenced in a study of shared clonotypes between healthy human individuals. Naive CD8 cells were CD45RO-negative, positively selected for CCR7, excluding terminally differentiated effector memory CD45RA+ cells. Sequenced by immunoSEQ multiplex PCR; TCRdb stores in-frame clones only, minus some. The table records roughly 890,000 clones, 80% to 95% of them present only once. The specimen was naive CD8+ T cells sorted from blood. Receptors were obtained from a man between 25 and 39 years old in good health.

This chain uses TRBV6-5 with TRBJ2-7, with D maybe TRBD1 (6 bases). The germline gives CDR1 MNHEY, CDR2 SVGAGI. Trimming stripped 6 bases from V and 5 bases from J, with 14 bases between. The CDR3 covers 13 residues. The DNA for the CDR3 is TGTGCCAGCAGCGTCACAGGGTTTCACGAGCAGTACTTC. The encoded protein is CASSVTGFHEQYF.

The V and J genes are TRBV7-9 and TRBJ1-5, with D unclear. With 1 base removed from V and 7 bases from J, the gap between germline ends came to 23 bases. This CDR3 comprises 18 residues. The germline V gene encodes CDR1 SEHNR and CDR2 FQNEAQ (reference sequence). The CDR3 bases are TGTGCCAGCAGCTTAGAGGGCGGGGATGCAATCAATCGGCAGCCCCAGCATTTT. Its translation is CASSLEGGDAINRQPQHF.

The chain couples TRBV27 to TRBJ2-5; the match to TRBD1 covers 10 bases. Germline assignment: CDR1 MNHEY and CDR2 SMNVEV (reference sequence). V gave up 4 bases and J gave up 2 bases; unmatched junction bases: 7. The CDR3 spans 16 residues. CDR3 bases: TGTGCCAGCAGTTATATCCCGGGACAGGGGCAAGAGACCCAGTACTTC. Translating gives CASSYIPGQGQETQYF.

CDR3 region: CASSFGTSGRGDTQYF. The CDR3 nucleotides are TGTGCCAGCAGCTTCGGGACTAGCGGGAGAGGAGATACGCAGTATTTT. V gene TRBV27 combines with J gene TRBJ2-3; 14 positions match TRBD2. J gave up 5 bases and V 6 bases, and 7 bases lay outside the gene matches. Germline V gene sequence: CDR1 MNHEY, CDR2 SMNVEV (reference sequence). This CDR3 region has 16 residues.

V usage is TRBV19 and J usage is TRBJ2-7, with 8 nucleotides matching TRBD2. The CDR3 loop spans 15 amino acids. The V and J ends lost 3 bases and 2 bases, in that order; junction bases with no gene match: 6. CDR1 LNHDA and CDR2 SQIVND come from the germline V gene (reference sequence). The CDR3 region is CASSMRLALTYEQYF. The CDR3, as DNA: TGTGCCAGTAGTATGCGACTAGCGCTAACCTACGAGCAGTACTTC.

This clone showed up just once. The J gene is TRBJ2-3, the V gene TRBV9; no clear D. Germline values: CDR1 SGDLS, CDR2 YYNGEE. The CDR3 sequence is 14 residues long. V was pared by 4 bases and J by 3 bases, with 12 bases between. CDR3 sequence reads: CASSPRSVTDTQYF. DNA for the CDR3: TGTGCCAGCAGCCCTCGGAGTGTAACAGATACGCAGTATTTT.

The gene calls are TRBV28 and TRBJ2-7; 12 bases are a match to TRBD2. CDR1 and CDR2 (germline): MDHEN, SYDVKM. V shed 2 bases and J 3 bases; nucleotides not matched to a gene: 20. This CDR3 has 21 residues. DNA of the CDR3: TGTGCCAGCAGTTTAAGCGGACGACTAGCGGGAGTAAACGGGGGAGACTACGAGCAGTACTTC. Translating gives CASSLSGRLAGVNGGDYEQYF. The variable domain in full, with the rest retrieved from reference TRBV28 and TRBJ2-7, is DVKVTQSSRYLVKRTGEKVFLECVQDMDHENMFWYRQDPGLGLRLIYFSYDVKMKEKGDIPEGYSVSREKKERFSLILESASTNQTSMYLCASSLSGRLAGVNGGDYEQYFGPGTRLTVT.

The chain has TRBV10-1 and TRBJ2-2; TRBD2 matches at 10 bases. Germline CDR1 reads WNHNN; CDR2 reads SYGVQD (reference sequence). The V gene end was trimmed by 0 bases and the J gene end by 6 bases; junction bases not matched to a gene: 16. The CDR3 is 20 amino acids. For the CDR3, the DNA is TGCGCCAGCAGTGAGTCGAAACTAGCGGGACCCCGAGGGAGTGCCGGGGAGCTGTTTTTT. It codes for CASSESKLAGPRGSAGELFF.

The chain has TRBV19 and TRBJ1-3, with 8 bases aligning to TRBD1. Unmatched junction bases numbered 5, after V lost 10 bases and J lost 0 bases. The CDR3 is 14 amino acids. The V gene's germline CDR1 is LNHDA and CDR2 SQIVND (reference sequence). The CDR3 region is CAKTGDISGNTIYF. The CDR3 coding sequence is TGTGCCAAGACAGGGGACATCTCTGGAAACACCATATATTTT. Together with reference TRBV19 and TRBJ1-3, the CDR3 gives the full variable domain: DGGITQSPKYLFRKEGQNVTLSCEQNLNHDAMYWYRQDPGQGLRLIYYSQIVNDFQKGDIAEGYSVSREKKESFPLTVTSAQKNPTAFYLCAKTGDISGNTIYFGEGSWLTVV.

In nucleotides, the CDR3 is TGTGCCACCAGCAGAGATTTGCACGAGCAGTACTTC. Translating it yields CATSRDLHEQYF. V and J are TRBV15 and TRBJ2-7, with no clear D. Germline V gene sequence: CDR1 LNHNV, CDR2 YYDKDF (reference sequence). The CDR3 spans 12 residues. V was shortened by 0 bases and J by 5 bases, with 5 bases between the two germline ends. Full variable domain (remainder filled in from reference TRBV15 and TRBJ2-7): DAMVIQNPRYQVTQFGKPVTLSCSQTLNHNVMYWYQQKSSQAPKLLFHYYDKDFNNEADTPDNFQSRRPNTSFCFLDIRSPGLGDTAMYLCATSRDLHEQYFGPGTRLTVT.

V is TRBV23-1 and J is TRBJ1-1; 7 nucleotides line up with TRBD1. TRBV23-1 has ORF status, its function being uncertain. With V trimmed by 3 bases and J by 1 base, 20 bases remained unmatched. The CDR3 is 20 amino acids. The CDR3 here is CASSQQGGGRNLNANTEAFF. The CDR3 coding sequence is TGCGCCAGCAGTCAGCAGGGAGGGGGCAGGAATCTGAACGCGAACACTGAAGCTTTCTTT.

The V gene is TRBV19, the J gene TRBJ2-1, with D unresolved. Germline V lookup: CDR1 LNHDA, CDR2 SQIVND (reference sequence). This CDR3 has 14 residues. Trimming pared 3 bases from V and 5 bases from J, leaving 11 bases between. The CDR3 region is CASSILFGNNEQFF. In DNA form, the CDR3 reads TGTGCCAGTAGTATCCTTTTCGGTAACAATGAGCAGTTCTTC.

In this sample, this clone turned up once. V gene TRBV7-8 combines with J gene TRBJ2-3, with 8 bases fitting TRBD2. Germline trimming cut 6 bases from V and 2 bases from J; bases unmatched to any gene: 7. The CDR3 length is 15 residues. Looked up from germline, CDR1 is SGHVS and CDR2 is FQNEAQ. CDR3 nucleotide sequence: TGTGCCAGCAGTAGCGGGAACTCCTACACAGATACGCAGTATTTT. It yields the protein CASSSGNSYTDTQYF.

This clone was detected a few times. The CDR3: CASSLDWGPGELFF. CDR3 nucleotide sequence: TGTGCCAGCAGCTTAGATTGGGGCCCCGGGGAGCTGTTTTTT. The V gene is TRBV11-2, the J gene TRBJ2-2; maybe TRBD1 (5 bases). V lost 0 bases and J lost 6, with 8 bases in between. CDR3 size: 14 residues. CDR1 is SGHAT and CDR2 is FQNNGV in the germline V gene.